This T cell receptor (beta chain) emerged from a study of blood T cells in healthy people across ages. General study findings and limits: Higher diversity, along with more naive CD4+ cells, distinguished long-lived donors from aged donors.

In the case of this clonotype: Its specificity is unknown.

Sample-barcoded 5' priming and a J-beta primer mix drove a second PCR of 7 to 11 cycles. TCRdb fed the 5' RACE reads into MiXCR, producing one record per CDR3 protein. Of more than 1 million distinct CDR3 sequences detected, 40% to 55% appear once; the ten largest clones hold about 19%. The receptor comes from a woman between 55 and 75 years old in good health. The sequencing sample was made of blood.

The CDR3 spells CASSTPTGANVLTF. The CDR3 bases are TGTGCCAGCAGCACCCCTACTGGGGCCAACGTCCTGACTTTC. This chain connects TRBV7-2 to TRBJ2-6; D unclear. V dropped 5 bases and J dropped 2 bases, with 7 bases sitting between them. Germline CDR1 and CDR2: SGHTA and FQGNSA. CDR3 length: 14 residues. Full variable domain (rest looked up from reference TRBV7-2 and TRBJ2-6): GAGVSQSPSNKVTEKGKDVELRCDPISGHTALYWYRQSLGQGLEFLIYFQGNSAPDKSGLPSDRFSAERTGGSVSTLTIQRTQQEDSAVYLCASSTPTGANVLTFGAGSRLTVL.